The sequence of this TCR beta chain was determined in a study of regulatory T cells in long-lasting Graves disease (TCRdb year 2021). About the study as a whole: Newly diagnosed Graves' disease patients had taken antithyroid drugs for less than 3 months. Patients with persistent Graves' disease were compared with patients with newly diagnosed Graves' disease using TCR sequencing and RNA sequencing of peripheral blood. The study took place in China and was registered as a clinical trial. A total of about 33 samples were covered by TCR sequencing, comprising around 13 persistent and roughly 20 newly diagnosed Graves' disease patients. General study outcomes and caveats: Because the primary lesion, thyroid tissue, could not be accessed, the study looked at peripheral blood alone. A larger number of public clonotypes was shared among persistent patients (fewer than 3,000) than among newly diagnosed patients (approximately 1,000). TRBV28, TRBJ1-2 and TRBJ2-5 were preferentially used in persistent disease, while TRBV20-1 and TRBJ2-1 were favored in newly diagnosed disease. Lower TCR Shannon entropy and fewer highly expanded clones were observed in persistent Graves' disease patients than in newly diagnosed patients, which suggested clonal expansion. Sequencing and analysis were restricted to the TCR beta chain. As a limitation, the authors acknowledged that the small sample size may reduce accuracy.

The CDR3 contains 16 residues, cysteine and phenylalanine counted. The only DNA kept is the CDR3, 48 bases in frame from the first base. Deletion took 1 base off V and 2 bases off J, with a span of 12 bases between the germline ends. Libraries were prepared through multiplex PCR. TCRdb lists the instrument as Illumina HiSeq 4000. CDR3 regions were amplified by Arm-PCR with iRepertoire HTBI primers to construct TCR beta libraries. PCR products were gel purified before sequencing. In the source study's methods: Gene usage analysis of CDR3 amino acid clonotypes relied on the roughly 64 TRBV and more than twelve TRBJ segments identified across samples. COPE and FqMerger were used to merge filtered high-quality paired reads into contigs. BLAST was used to align contigs to IMGT TRBV, TRBD and TRBJ reference genes, with CDR3 defined following IMGT. Any clonotype with a frequency above 0.1% was counted as a highly expanded clone. Repertoire diversity was measured by Shannon entropy, and V-J evenness by the Gini coefficient. A clonotype found in more than one individual was treated as public. The public sequencing data were trimmed at Q25 with fastp and processed into clonotypes with MiXCR by TCRdb, which kept only in-frame beta chains. When rows share a CDR3 protein, they turn into one entry using the most common DNA and genes. These V and J calls are TCRdb output, not the study's own analysis. The sample includes approximately 300,000 distinct CDR3 sequences, with over 15% observed a single time. Clones ranked in the top ten supply approximately 35% of the sample.

Sample time point, as interpreted from the label and publication: newly diagnosed GD, antithyroid drugs for less than 3 months. For both TCR sequencing and RNA sequencing, RNA was extracted from PBMCs using TRIzol. Graves' disease was diagnosed according to American Thyroid Association guidelines. Recruitment of patients was carried out at an endocrinology department in Xi'an, China. From each patient, 7.5 to 10 milliliters of peripheral blood was collected into an EDTA anticoagulant tube. Ficoll Paque Plus density gradient separation was used to isolate PBMCs, and no additional T cell sorting was done. RNA quality was checked with an Agilent 2100 Bioanalyzer and agarose gel, and concentration with a NanoDrop 2000. This clonotype was seen many times. What antigen it recognizes has not been identified. No much larger clone is present one base from it, and per-base qualities are unavailable.

Recombination connected TRBV12-3 or TRBV12-4 to TRBJ1-3; the D gene is perhaps TRBD1, on 6 matching bases. The TCR was taken from a female donor with Graves disease. The sample here was peripheral blood mononuclear cells (PBMCs), taken at new diagnosis, from a patient treated with antithyroid drugs. The CDR3 here reads CASSLVGGITGNTIYF. The nucleotide sequence is TGTGCCAGCAGTTTAGTTGGGGGCATCACTGGAAACACCATATATTTT.